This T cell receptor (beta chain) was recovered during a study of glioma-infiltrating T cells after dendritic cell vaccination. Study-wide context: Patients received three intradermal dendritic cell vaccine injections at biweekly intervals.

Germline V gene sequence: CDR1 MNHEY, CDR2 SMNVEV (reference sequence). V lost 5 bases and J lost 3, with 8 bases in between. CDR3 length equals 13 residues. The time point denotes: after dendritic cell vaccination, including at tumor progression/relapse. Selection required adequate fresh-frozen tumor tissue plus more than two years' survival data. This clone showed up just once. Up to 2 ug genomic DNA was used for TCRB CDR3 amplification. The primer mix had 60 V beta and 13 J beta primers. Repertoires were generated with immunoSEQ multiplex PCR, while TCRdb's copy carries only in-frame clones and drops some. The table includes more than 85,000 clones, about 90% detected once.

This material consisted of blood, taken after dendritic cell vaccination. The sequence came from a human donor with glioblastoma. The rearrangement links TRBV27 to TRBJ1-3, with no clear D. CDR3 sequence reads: CASSPSFGNTIYF. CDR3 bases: TGTGCCAGCAGTCCCTCGTTTGGAAACACCATATATTTT.